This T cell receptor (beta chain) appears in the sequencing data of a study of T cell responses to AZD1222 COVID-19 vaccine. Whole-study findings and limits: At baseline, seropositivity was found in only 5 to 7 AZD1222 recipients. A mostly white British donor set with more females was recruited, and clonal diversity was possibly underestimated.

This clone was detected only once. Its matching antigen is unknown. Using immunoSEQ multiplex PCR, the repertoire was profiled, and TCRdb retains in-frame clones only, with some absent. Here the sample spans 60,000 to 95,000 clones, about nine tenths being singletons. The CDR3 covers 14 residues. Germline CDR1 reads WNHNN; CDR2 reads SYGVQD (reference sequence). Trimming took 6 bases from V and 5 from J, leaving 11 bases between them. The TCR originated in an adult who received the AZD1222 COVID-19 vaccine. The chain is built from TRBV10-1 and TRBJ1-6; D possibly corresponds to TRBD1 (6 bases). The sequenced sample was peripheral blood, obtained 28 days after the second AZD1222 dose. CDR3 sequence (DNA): TGCGCCAGCAGCGAAGGACAGAATAATTCACCCCTCCACTTT. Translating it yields CASSEGQNNSPLHF.